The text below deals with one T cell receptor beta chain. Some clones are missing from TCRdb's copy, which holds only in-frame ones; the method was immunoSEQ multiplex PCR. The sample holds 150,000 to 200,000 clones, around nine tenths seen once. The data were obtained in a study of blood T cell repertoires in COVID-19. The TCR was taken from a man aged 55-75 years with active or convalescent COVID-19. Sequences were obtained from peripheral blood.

The CDR3, as DNA: TGTGCCTGGGAGGGACAGGGCGGCACCGGGGAGCTGTTTTTT. This encodes CAWEGQGGTGELFF. This chain uses TRBV30 with TRBJ2-2, with 9 bases matching TRBD1. V shed 5 bases and J 4 bases; nucleotides not matched to a gene: 5. This CDR3 spans 14 amino acids. From germline, CDR1 is GTSNPN and CDR2 SVGIG (reference sequence). The entire variable domain, with the rest obtained from reference TRBV30 and TRBJ2-2, is as follows: SQTIHQWPATLVQPVGSPLSLECTVEGTSNPNLYWYRQAAGRGLQLLFYSVGIGQISSEVPQNLSASRPQDRQFILSSKKLLLSDSGFYLCAWEGQGGTGELFFGEGSRLTVL.